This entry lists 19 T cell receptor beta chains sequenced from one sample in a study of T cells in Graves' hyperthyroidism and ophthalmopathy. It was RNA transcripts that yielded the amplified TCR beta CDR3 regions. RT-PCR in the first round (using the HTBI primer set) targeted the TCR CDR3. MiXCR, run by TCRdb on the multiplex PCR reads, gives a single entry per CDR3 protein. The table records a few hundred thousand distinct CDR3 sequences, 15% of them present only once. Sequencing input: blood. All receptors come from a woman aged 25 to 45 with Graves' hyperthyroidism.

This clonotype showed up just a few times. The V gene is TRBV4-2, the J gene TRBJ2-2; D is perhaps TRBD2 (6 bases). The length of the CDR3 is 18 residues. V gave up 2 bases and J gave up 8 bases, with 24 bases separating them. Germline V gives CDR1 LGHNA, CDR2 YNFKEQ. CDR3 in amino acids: CASSQQNSWDLSPGELFF. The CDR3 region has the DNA TGTGCCAGCAGCCAACAAAATTCTTGGGACTTGTCTCCTGGGGAGCTGTTTTTT.

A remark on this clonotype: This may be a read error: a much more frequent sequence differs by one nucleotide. The CDR3 DNA is TGTGCCAGCACCGAAATGGGAGGGAGCATAGATACGCAGTATTTT. Translated: CASTEMGGSIDTQYF. V gene TRBV27 combines with J gene TRBJ2-3, with 7 bases fitting TRBD2. CDR1 and CDR2 (germline): MNHEY, SMNVEV (reference sequence). The CDR3 totals 15 residues.

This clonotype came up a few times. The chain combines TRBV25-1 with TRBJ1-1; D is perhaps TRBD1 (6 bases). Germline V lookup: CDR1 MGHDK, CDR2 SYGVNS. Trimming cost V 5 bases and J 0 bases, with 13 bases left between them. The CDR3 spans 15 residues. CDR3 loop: CASSIQQGLNTEAFF. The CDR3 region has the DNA TGTGCCAGCAGTATTCAACAGGGCTTGAACACTGAAGCTTTCTTT.

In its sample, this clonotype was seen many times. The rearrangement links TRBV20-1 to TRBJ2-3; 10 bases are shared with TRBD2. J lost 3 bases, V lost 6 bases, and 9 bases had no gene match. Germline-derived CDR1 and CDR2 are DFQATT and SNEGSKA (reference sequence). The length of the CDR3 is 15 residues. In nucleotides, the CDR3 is TGCAGTGCCGAGGGGGCTAGCGGGAGAACAGATACGCAGTATTTT. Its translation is CSAEGASGRTDTQYF.

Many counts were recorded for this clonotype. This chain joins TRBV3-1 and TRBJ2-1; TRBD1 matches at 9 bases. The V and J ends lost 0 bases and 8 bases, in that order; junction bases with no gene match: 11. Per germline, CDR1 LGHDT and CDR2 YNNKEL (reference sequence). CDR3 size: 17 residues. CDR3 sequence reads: CASSQEMGQGHSDEQFF. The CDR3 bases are TGTGCCAGCAGCCAAGAGATGGGACAGGGTCACTCGGATGAGCAGTTCTTC.

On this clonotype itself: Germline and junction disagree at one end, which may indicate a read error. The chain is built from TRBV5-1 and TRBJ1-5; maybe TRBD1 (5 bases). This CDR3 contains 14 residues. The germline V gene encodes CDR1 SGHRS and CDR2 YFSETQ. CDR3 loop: CASSPGDSSQPQHF. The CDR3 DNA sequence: TGCGCCAGCAGCCCGGGGGATAGCAGTCAGCCCCAGCATTTT.

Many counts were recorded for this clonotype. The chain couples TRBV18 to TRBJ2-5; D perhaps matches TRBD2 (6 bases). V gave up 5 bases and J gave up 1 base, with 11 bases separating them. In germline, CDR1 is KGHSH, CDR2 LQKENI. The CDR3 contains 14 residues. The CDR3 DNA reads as TGTGCCAGCTCAAGTCCCGGGGGCCAAGAGACCCAGTACTTC. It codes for CASSSPGGQETQYF.

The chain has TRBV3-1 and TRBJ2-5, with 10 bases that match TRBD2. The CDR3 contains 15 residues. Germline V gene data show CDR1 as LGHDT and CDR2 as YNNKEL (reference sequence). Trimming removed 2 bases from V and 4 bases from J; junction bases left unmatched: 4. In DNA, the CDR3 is TGTGCCAGCAGCCAATTGACTAGCGGGCGAGAGACCCAGTACTTC. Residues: CASSQLTSGRETQYF.

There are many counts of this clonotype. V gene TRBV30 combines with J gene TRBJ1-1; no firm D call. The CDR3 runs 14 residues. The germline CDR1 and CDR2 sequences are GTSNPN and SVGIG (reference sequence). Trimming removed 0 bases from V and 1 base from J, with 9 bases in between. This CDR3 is CAWSVGRANTEAFF. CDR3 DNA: TGTGCCTGGAGTGTGGGGAGGGCGAACACTGAAGCTTTCTTT.

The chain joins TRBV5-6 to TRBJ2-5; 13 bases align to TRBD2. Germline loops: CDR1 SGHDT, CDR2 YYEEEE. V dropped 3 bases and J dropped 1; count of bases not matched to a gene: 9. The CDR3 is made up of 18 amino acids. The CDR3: CASSSWGLAGPIQETQYF. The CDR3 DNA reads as TGTGCCAGCAGCTCGTGGGGACTAGCGGGGCCCATCCAAGAGACCCAGTACTTC.

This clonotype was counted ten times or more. This CDR3 reads CASSLALERGHNSPLHF. CDR3 bases: TGTGCCAGCAGCTTAGCGCTAGAGAGGGGTCATAATTCACCCCTCCACTTT. The V call is TRBV7-2, the J call TRBJ1-6; possibly TRBD1 for D (5 bases). The CDR3 runs to 17 residues. Germline CDR1 is SGHTA and CDR2 is FQGNSA. V was cut by 0 bases and J by 5 bases, with 14 bases left in between. The variable domain in full, with the rest retrieved from reference TRBV7-2 and TRBJ1-6, is GAGVSQSPSNKVTEKGKDVELRCDPISGHTALYWYRQSLGQGLEFLIYFQGNSAPDKSGLPSDRFSAERTGGSVSTLTIQRTQQEDSAVYLCASSLALERGHNSPLHFGNGTRLTVT.

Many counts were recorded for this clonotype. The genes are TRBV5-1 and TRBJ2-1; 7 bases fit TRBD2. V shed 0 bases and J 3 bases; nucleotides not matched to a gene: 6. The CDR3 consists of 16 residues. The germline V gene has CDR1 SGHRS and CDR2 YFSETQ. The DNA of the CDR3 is TGCGCCAGCAGCTTGGGTCCCGGGGGGAACTACAATGAGCAGTTCTTC. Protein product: CASSLGPGGNYNEQFF.

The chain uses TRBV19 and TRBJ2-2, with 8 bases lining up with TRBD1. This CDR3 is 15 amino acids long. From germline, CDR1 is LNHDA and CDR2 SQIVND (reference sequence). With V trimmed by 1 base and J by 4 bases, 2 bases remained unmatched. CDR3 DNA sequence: TGTGCCAGTAGTATAGTCCAGGGGGCCACCGGGGAGCTGTTTTTT. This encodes CASSIVQGATGELFF.

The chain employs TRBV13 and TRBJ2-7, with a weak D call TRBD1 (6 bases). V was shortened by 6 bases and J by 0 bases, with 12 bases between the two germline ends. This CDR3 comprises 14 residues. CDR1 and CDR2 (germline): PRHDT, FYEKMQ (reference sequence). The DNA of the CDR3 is TGTGCCAGCAGATTCCGGGACAACTCCTACGAGCAGTACTTC. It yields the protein CASRFRDNSYEQYF.

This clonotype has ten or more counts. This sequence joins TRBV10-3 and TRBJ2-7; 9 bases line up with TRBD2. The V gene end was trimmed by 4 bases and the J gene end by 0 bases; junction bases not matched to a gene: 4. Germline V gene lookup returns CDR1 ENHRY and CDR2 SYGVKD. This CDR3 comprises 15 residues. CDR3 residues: CAISALAGASYEQYF. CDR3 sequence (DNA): TGTGCCATCAGTGCCTTAGCGGGAGCCTCCTACGAGCAGTACTTC.

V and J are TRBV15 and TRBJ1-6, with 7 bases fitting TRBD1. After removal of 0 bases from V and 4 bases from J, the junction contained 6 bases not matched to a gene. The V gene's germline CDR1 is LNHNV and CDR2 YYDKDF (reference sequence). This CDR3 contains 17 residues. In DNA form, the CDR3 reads TGTGCCACCAGCAGAGAAGTACAGGGGCTATATAATTCACCCCTCCACTTT. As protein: CATSREVQGLYNSPLHF.

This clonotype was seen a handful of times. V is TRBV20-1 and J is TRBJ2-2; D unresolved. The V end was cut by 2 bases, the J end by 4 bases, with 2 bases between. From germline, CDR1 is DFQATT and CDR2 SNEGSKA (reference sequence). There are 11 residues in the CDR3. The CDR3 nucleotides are TGCAGTGCTAGATCCACCGGGGAGCTGTTTTTT. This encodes CSARSTGELFF.

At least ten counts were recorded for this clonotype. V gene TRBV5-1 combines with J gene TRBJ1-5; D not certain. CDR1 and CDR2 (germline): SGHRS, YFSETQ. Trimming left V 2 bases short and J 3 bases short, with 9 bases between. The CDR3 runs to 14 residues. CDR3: CASSLGPVNQPQHF. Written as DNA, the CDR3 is TGCGCCAGCAGCTTAGGGCCAGTCAATCAGCCCCAGCATTTT.

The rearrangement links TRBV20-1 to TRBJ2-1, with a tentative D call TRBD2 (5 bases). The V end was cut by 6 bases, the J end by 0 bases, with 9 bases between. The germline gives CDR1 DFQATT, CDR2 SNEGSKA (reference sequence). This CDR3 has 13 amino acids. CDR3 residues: CSALRDSYNEQFF. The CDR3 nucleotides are TGCAGTGCCCTGAGGGACTCCTACAATGAGCAGTTCTTC.